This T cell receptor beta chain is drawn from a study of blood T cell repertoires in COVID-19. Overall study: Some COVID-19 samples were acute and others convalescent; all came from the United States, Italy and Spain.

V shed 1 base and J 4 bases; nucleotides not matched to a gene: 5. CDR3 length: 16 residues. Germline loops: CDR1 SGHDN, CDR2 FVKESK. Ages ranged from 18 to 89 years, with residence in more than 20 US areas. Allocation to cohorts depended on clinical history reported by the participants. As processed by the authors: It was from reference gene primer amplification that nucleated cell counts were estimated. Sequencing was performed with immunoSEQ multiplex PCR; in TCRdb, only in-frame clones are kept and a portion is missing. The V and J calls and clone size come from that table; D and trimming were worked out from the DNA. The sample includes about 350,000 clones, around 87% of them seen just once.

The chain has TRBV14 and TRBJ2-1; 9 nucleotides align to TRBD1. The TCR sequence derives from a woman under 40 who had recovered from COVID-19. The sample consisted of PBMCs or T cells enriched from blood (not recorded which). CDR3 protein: CASSQVGQGFYNEQFF. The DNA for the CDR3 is TGTGCCAGCAGCCAAGTCGGACAGGGGTTTTACAATGAGCAGTTCTTC.